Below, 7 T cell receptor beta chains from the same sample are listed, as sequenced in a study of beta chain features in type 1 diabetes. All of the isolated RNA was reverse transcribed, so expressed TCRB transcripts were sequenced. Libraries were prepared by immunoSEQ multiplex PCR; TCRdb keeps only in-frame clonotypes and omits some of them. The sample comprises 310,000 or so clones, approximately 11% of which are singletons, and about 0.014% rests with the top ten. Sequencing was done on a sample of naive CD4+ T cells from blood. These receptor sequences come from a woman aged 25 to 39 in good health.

The CDR3 nucleotides are TGTGCCAGCTCACCCCTGAGGGGCGGGAAACAGTACGAGCAGTACTTC. As protein: CASSPLRGGKQYEQYF. This sequence joins TRBV18 and TRBJ2-7, with TRBD2 as a possible D gene (6 bases). The CDR3 length is 16 residues. Germline-derived CDR1 and CDR2 are KGHSH and LQKENI. V was cut by 3 bases and J by 4 bases, with 19 bases left in between.

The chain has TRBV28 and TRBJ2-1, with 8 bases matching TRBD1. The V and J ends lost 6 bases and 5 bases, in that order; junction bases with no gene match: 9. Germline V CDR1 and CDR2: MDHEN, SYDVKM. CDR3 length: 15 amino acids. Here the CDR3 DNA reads TGTGCCAGCAGCCCTCCCGGGACAGGTAACAATGAGCAGTTCTTC. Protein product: CASSPPGTGNNEQFF.

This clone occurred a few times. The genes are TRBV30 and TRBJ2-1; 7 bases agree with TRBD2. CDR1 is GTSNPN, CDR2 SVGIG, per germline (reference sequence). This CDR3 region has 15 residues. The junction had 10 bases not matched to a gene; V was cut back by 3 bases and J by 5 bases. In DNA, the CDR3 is TGTGCCTGGAGCTCATGGGGGGGGAGGAACAATGAGCAGTTCTTC. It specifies CAWSSWGGRNNEQFF.

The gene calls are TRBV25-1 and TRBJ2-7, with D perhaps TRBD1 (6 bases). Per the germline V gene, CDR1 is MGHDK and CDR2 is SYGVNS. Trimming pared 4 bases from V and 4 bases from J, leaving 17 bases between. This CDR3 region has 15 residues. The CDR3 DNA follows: TGTGCCAGCAGTGTCCCCCGGGACAAGCTATACGAGCAGTACTTC. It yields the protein CASSVPRDKLYEQYF.

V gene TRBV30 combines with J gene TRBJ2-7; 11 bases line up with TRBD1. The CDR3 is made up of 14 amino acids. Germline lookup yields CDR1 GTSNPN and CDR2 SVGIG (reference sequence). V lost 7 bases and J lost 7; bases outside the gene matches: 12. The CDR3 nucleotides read TGTGCCTCGTCCCCGGGACAGGGGGTGGGGGAGCAGTACTTC. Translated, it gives CASSPGQGVGEQYF.

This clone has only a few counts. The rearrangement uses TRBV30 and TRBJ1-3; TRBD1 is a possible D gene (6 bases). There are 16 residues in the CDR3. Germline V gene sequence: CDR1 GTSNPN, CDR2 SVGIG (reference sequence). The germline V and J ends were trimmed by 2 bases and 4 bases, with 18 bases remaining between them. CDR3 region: CAWSRAGGQSGNTIYF. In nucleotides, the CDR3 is TGTGCCTGGAGTCGCGCTGGCGGACAGTCGGGAAACACCATATATTTT.

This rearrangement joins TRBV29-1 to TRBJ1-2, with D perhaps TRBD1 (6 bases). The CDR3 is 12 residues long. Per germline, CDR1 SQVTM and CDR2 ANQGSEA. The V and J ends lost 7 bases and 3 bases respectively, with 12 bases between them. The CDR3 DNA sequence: TGCAGCGCTGAGACAGGCGACTATGGCTACACCTTC. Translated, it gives CSAETGDYGYTF.